This T cell receptor beta chain came from a study of vaccination and CD4 T cells after COVID-19. For this clonotype: Its cognate antigen is unknown.

Treatment meaning: 10-day PBMC culture with coronavirus spike peptide pools or control peptides (ViraFEST assay). Researchers used the Oncomine TCR Beta short-read assay to sequence DNA from cultured CD4+ T cells. Using its own MiXCR run on the PCR reads, TCRdb lists one record per CDR3 protein. The profile covers some 12,000 distinct CDR3 sequences, with approximately 45% appearing a single time and approximately 15% taken by the ten largest. The junction had 21 bases not matched to a gene; V was cut back by 1 base and J by 8 bases. The CDR3 has 19 amino acids. The chain uses TRBV5-3 and TRBJ2-1, with TRBD1 matching over 7 bases. TRBV5-3 is identified as an open reading frame with a role that is uncertain. The sequenced sample consisted of CD4+ T cells from blood, cultured in vitro. The TCR originated in a human donor who had recovered from COVID-19. The chain's CDR3 is CARSLYQSVSAGGKDEQFF. Here the CDR3 DNA reads TGTGCCAGAAGCTTGTACCAAAGCGTTTCGGCAGGGGGTAAGGATGAGCAGTTCTTC.